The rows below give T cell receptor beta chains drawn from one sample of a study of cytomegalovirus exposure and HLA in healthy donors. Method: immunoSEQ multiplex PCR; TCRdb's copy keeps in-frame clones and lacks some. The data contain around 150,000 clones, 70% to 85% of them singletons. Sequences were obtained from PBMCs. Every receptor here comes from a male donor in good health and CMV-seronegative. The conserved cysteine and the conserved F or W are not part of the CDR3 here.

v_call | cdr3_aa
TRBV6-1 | ASSPLGGNNQPQH
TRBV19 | ASSPTYYGYT
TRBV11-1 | ASSLGQARTGELF
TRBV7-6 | ASSLASSRRSISSYNEQF
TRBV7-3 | ASSQGALGYNEQF
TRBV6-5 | ASSPTVNTEAF
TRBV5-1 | ASSLVGTGSEAF
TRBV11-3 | ASSLGTSGRETQY
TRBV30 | AWSNERTTNTGELF
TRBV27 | ASSGLDRGMNQPQH
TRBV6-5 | ASGRGTMTDTQY
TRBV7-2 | ASSRTSGNLYEQY
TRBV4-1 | ASSQDRGRGYGYT
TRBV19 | ASSILLRTVHGYT
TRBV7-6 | ASSLRGPGELF
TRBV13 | ASSKRGGGNIQY
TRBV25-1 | ASSLQGLSYEQY
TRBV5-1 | ASNLAGRSFNEQF
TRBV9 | ASSVDLSGELF
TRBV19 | ASSRDRNYGYT
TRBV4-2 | ASSQTGLAGGPKYEQY
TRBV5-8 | ASSRRGGGNQPQH
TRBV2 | ASSEPGGTYEQY
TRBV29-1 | SDHPSSGGHRELF
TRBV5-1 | ASRPPGQGPEAF
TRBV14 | ASSPLAGRGDTQY
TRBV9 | ASTKTGTGDWETQY
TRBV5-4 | ASSQGTSNYGYT
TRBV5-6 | ASSFGHGRNEKLF
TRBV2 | ASSVMTAGTETQY
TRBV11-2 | ASSLVSSAYEQY
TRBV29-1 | SVAPRGTSGSETQY
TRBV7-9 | ASSLPHRGGTDTQY
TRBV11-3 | ASSLSPTHEEDRERQPQH
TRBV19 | ASSMAWDTNEQF
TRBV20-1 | SATLRVEQY
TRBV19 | ASSMYGQGGGTEAF
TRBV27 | ASSFRVGGNTGELF
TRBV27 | ASTWTGGYSLAPNEQF
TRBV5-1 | ASKPGTGLTYEQY
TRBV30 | AWSYADRGNTIY
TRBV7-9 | ASSLGPMNTEAF
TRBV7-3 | ASSLTARHLQDTQY
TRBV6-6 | ASSWSSGANVLT
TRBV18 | ASSPRTERSNSPLH
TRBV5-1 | ASSLSFLSGHSIGNTIY
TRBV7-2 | ASSLQGGGYT
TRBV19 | ASSIRWAVSYGYT
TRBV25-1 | ASRRGGRAPREANVLT
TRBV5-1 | ASSRGRADQETQY
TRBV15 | ATSRDIAGEEF
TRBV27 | ASSLSMTGLRSPPH
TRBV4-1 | ASSQEGVGGTGRYEQY
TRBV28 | ASSLTRSYEQY
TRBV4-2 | ASSLGREALYNEQF
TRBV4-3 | ASSQEGLAGSPYEQY
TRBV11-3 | ASSALAGRTDTQY
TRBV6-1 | ASSEGGRRGYT
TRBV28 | ASSEETGRAEAF
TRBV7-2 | ASSFSQGLGETQY